Given below is one T cell receptor (beta chain) in context. Its antigen remains unknown. The sample originates from a study of T cell responses to AZD1222 COVID-19 vaccine. Notes on the study in general: The span of vaccine-associated CD4 TCRs extended across spike, with dominance at 160-218 and 743-854. Females made up more of the donors, who were largely white British, and clonal diversity may have come out too low. Only a handful of people who got AZD1222 tested seropositive at baseline.

Method: immunoSEQ multiplex PCR; TCRdb's copy keeps in-frame clones and lacks some. The table has about 120,000 clones, 70% to 90% seen once. Sequencing was performed on peripheral blood, taken on day 0 of AZD1222 vaccination. This receptor was taken from an adult in good health.

CDR3 coding DNA: TGTGCCAGCAGCGGTCAAAAGCCAGGAAGGGGGGAGCAGTACTTC. This codes for CASSGQKPGRGEQYF. The genes are TRBV21-1 and TRBJ2-7; the D call of TRBD1 is as the table states it, not checked on the DNA. TRBV21-1 is designated a pseudogene. This CDR3 is 15 amino acids long.